This T cell receptor beta chain was obtained from a study of cytomegalovirus exposure and HLA in healthy donors. Study outcomes and limitations: HLA-A and HLA-B allele assignments for most subjects were reportedly predicted accurately using TCR beta sequences. Presence/absence results assume similar sequencing depth per donor, which may not hold.

The PCR was carried out with 60 Vbeta primers and 13 Jbeta primers. Only in-frame clones appear in the TCRdb table, and some are missing; sequencing was by immunoSEQ multiplex PCR. The data include 100,000 to 150,000 clones; the top ten clones carry roughly 1%. Comment on this clone: Its antigen is undetermined.

With 3 bases removed from V and 0 bases from J, the gap between germline ends came to 11 bases. Germline CDR1 is LNHDA and CDR2 is SQIVND (reference sequence). This CDR3 has 15 amino acids. The V call is TRBV19, the J call TRBJ1-2; no firm D call. The material sequenced was PBMCs. This TCR was sampled from a man aged 18 to 35 in good health and CMV-seronegative. CDR3 nucleotides: TGTGCCAGTAGTATGAGGCCTGAAGCTAACTATGGCTACACCTTC. Amino acids: CASSMRPEANYGYTF.